The 17 T cell receptor beta chains given below trace back to one sample, sequenced in a study of T cell responses to AZD1222 COVID-19 vaccine. Using immunoSEQ multiplex PCR, the repertoire was profiled, and TCRdb retains in-frame clones only, with some absent. Among tens of thousands of clones listed, about 91% were seen once. The input for sequencing was peripheral blood, taken 28 days after the second AZD1222 dose. The source is an adult who received the AZD1222 COVID-19 vaccine.

The chain recombines TRBV28 with TRBJ2-1; either TRBD1 or TRBD2 may supply D (5 bases each). The CDR3 has 15 residues. The germline V and J ends were trimmed by 6 bases and 0 bases, with 12 bases remaining between them. Germline V gene sequence: CDR1 MDHEN, CDR2 SYDVKM. In DNA, the CDR3 is TGTGCCAGCAGGGGACCGACGCGCTCCTACAATGAGCAGTTCTTC. Amino acid sequence: CASRGPTRSYNEQFF.

V and J are TRBV3-1 (or the pseudogene TRBV3-2) and TRBJ1-2, with D hard to call. The CDR3 loop spans 11 amino acids. CDR1 and CDR2 (germline): LGHDT, YNNKEL (reference sequence). Trimming pared 3 bases from V and 4 bases from J, leaving 3 bases between. For the CDR3, the DNA is TGTGCCAGCAGCCAGGGCTATGGCTACACCTTC. This sequence encodes CASSQGYGYTF.

The chain employs TRBV5-4 and TRBJ2-3; TRBD2 matches at 7 bases. Germline CDR1 reads SGHNT; CDR2 reads YYREEE (reference sequence). V lost 5 bases to trimming and J lost 0 bases; unmatched junction nucleotides: 9. There are 16 residues in the CDR3. The CDR3 DNA reads as TGTGCCAGCAGTCGGGAGGTTCTCACTAGCACAGATACGCAGTATTTT. Amino acids: CASSREVLTSTDTQYF.

This clone came up once. The chain links TRBV5-6 to TRBJ2-7; D is uncertain. The CDR3 sequence is 14 residues long. The V gene lost 2 bases and the J gene lost 0 bases, with 9 bases spanning the gap. CDR1 and CDR2 (germline): SGHDT, YYEEEE. Here the CDR3 reads CASSFAGNSYEQYF. The CDR3 DNA is TGTGCCAGCAGCTTTGCTGGGAACTCCTACGAGCAGTACTTC.

This clone is a singleton in its sample. The chain uses TRBV7-8 and TRBJ1-3; D is unclear. This CDR3 is built from 14 residues. CDR1 is SGHVS, CDR2 FQNEAQ, per germline. The V end lost 6 bases, the J end lost 4 bases, and 13 bases lay between the germline ends. The CDR3 DNA reads as TGTGCCAGCAGTTCTTTAATTGAGGGAAACACCATATATTTT. This translates into CASSSLIEGNTIYF. Looking up the rest from reference TRBV7-8 and TRBJ1-3 gives the full variable domain: GAGVSQSPRYKVAKRGQDVALRCDPISGHVSLFWYQQALGQGPEFLTYFQNEAQLDKSGLPSDRFFAERPEGSVSTLKIQRTQQEDSAVYLCASSSLIEGNTIYFGEGSWLTVV.

This chain joins TRBV19 and TRBJ2-2; D possibly uses TRBD1 or TRBD2 (5 bases each). V was shortened by 0 bases and J by 6 bases, with 11 bases between the two germline ends. Germline CDR1 and CDR2: LNHDA and SQIVND (reference sequence). CDR3 length: 15 amino acids. The CDR3 DNA follows: TGTGCCAGTAGTATAGATGGGGGACGCGCCGGGGAGCTGTTTTTT. Its protein is CASSIDGGRAGELFF. Variable domain in full (rest from reference TRBV19 and TRBJ2-2): DGGITQSPKYLFRKEGQNVTLSCEQNLNHDAMYWYRQDPGQGLRLIYYSQIVNDFQKGDIAEGYSVSREKKESFPLTVTSAQKNPTAFYLCASSIDGGRAGELFFGEGSRLTVL.

The J gene is TRBJ2-7, the V gene TRBV28; D gene ambiguous. The CDR3 contains 14 residues. V lost 6 bases to trimming and J lost 3 bases, with 15 bases between them. CDR1 and CDR2 from the germline V gene are MDHEN and SYDVKM. The chain's CDR3 is CASRSPSGLYEQYF. CDR3 nucleotide sequence: TGTGCCAGCAGGTCACCATCCGGGCTCTACGAGCAGTACTTC.

V gene TRBV29-1 combines with J gene TRBJ2-2; tentatively, D is TRBD2 (6 bases). Trimming took off 4 bases at V and 3 bases at J, with 12 bases between the two ends. Germline CDR1 reads SQVTM; CDR2 reads ANQGSEA. The CDR3 spans 14 residues. The DNA for the CDR3 is TGCAGCGTTGTTGGGGTAGCGGACACCGGGGAGCTGTTTTTT. It translates to CSVVGVADTGELFF.

This chain links TRBV24-1 with TRBJ1-6; a possible D gene is TRBD1 (5 bases). Deletions cut 2 bases from V and 8 bases from J, with 15 bases between. CDR3 size: 16 residues. Germline V gives CDR1 KGHDR, CDR2 SFDVKD. CDR3: CATSDSAKGPDSPLHF. CDR3 nucleotides: TGTGCCACCAGTGATTCGGCCAAGGGGCCTGATTCACCCCTCCACTTT.

The chain couples TRBV23-1 to TRBJ1-5; a possible D gene is TRBD1 (5 bases). TRBV23-1 belongs to the ORF category, with a function that is uncertain. The V gene lost 8 bases and the J gene lost 6 bases, with 29 bases spanning the gap. CDR3 length: 18 residues. CDR3 in DNA: TGCGCCAGCTTCCTTAGCAGGGCCTCTATCAATGTGGGTCAGCCCCAGCATTTT. Protein product: CASFLSRASINVGQPQHF.

This sequence joins TRBV6-7 and TRBJ1-1, with a possible D match to TRBD1 (5 bases). TRBV6-7 is placed among ORFs of uncertain function. V was cut by 2 bases and J by 4 bases, with 11 bases left in between. This CDR3 is 14 amino acids long. CDR3 sequence (DNA): TGTGCCAGCAGTTACCTGACGGGGGTCACTGAAGCTTTCTTT. Translating it yields CASSYLTGVTEAFF.

The V and J genes are TRBV5-4 and TRBJ2-3; D is perhaps TRBD1 or TRBD2 (6 bases each). Trimming removed 4 bases from V and 8 bases from J, with 11 bases in between. The CDR3 runs to 12 residues. Germline assignment: CDR1 SGHNT and CDR2 YYREEE (reference sequence). The CDR3 protein is CASSTGGGTQYF. For the CDR3, the DNA is TGTGCCAGCAGCACAGGAGGGGGTACGCAGTATTTT.

The rearrangement uses TRBV3-1 (or the pseudogene TRBV3-2) and TRBJ1-1; D possibly corresponds to TRBD1 (6 bases). CDR1 and CDR2 (germline): LGHDT, YNNKEL (reference sequence). The germline V and J ends were trimmed by 8 bases and 7 bases, with 23 bases remaining between them. The CDR3 length is 15 residues. The CDR3 DNA sequence: TGTGCCAGCCTGAAGAGGGGGACACCGACGGGTGAAGCTTTCTTT. Translation: CASLKRGTPTGEAFF.

This clone was seen only a few times. The chain combines TRBV19 with TRBJ2-7; 7 bases match TRBD1. The germline V gene encodes CDR1 LNHDA and CDR2 SQIVND (reference sequence). The CDR3 length is 15 residues. With 6 bases clipped from V and 0 bases from J, the junction kept 8 bases outside the gene matches. The CDR3 region has the DNA TGTGCCAGTAGCACAGGGGTTTCAGGCTCCTACGAGCAGTACTTC. It is translated as CASSTGVSGSYEQYF.

J is TRBJ2-3 and V is TRBV29-1, with D possibly being TRBD2 (7 bases). The length of the CDR3 is 15 residues. The germline CDR1 and CDR2 sequences are SQVTM and ANQGSEA. The ends were cut back, 6 bases at V and 1 base at J, with 17 bases in the middle. As DNA, the CDR3 is TGCAGCGTAGAAACGGGGGGCGGGGGCACAGATACGCAGTATTTT. Translated, it gives CSVETGGGGTDTQYF.

The J gene is TRBJ2-1, the V gene TRBV7-8; D not certain. The CDR3 covers 14 residues. V was pared by 4 bases and J by 0 bases, with 7 bases between. Germline V gene sequence: CDR1 SGHVS, CDR2 FQNEAQ. For the CDR3, the DNA is TGTGCCAGCAGCTCTATGAGCTCCTACAATGAGCAGTTCTTC. It translates to CASSSMSSYNEQFF.

The chain is built from TRBV6-2 or TRBV6-3 and TRBJ1-5; 7 bases fit TRBD1. The CDR3 covers 17 residues. Germline loops: CDR1 MNHEY, CDR2 SVGEGT. J lost 2 bases, V lost 6 bases, and 13 bases had no gene match. The CDR3 sequence: CASSQLGQFSGNQPQHF. CDR3 coding DNA: TGTGCCAGCAGCCAACTGGGACAGTTTTCTGGCAATCAGCCCCAGCATTTT.